This T cell receptor beta chain was sequenced during a study of OX40 agonist ivuxolimab in advanced cancers. Across the whole study: A mean age of roughly 66 years, range about 20 to 79, was recorded, and about 83% were male. Study-wide points: Dosing at 0.1 to 3.0 mg/kg was accompanied by clonal expansion of CD4+ and CD8+ blood T cells by week 6.

This CDR3 has 17 residues. Germline CDR1 is MNHEY and CDR2 is SMNVEV (reference sequence). With 4 bases removed from V and 1 base from J, the gap between germline ends came to 17 bases. Generated by immunoSEQ multiplex PCR, the TCRdb table keeps only in-frame clones and is missing some. The repertoire holds about 41,000 clones, more than 65% seen once, with roughly 2.6% in the top ten. A note on this clone: What it binds is not known.

V and J are TRBV27 and TRBJ1-5; D may be TRBD1 (5 bases). The clonotype was recovered from an adult with an advanced solid tumor such as melanoma, head and neck, liver or kidney cancer. The material sequenced was CD4+ or CD8+ T cells sorted from blood, taken in a trial of the OX40 agonist ivuxolimab. The chain's CDR3 is CASSSPRDGLSNQPQHF. CDR3 nucleotides: TGTGCCAGCAGTTCCCCCCGGGACGGGCTAAGCAATCAGCCCCAGCATTTT.